This T cell receptor beta chain was identified in a study of PD-L1 blockade in urothelial cancer. Study-wide background: Prior regimens of chemotherapy numbered 0 to 3 per patient. Counts from blood samples showed a median of 141,255 T cells.

This CDR3 spans 15 amino acids. V lost 2 bases and J lost 4; bases outside the gene matches: 3. Per germline, CDR1 MDHEN and CDR2 SYDVKM. Synthetically made TCR analog templates were put into each PCR as spikes. Using immunoSEQ multiplex PCR, the repertoire was profiled, and TCRdb retains in-frame clones only, with some absent. This sample has roughly 87,000 clones, with roughly nine tenths found just once. Time point denoted: pretreatment peripheral blood. V gene TRBV28 combines with J gene TRBJ1-1, with TRBD1 matching 11 bases. The sequence derives from a woman older than 75 with urothelial cancer. Specimen: PBMCs, collected around atezolizumab (anti-PD-L1) treatment. The CDR3 is CASSLRTGGSTEAFF. In nucleotides, the CDR3 is TGTGCCAGCAGTTTAAGGACAGGGGGCTCCACTGAAGCTTTCTTT.